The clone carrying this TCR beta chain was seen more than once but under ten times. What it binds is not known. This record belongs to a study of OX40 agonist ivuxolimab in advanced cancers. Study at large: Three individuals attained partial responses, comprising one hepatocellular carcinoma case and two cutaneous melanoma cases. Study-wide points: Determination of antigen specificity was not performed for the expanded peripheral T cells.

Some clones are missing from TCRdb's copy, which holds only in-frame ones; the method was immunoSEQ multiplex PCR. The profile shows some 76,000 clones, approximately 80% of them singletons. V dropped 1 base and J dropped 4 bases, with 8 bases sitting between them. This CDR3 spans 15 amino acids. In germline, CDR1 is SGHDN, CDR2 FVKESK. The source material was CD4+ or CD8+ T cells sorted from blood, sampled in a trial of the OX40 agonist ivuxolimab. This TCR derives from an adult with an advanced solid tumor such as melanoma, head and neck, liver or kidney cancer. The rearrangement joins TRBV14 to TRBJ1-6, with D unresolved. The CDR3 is CASSQAWGYNSPLHF. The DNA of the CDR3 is TGTGCCAGCAGCCAAGCCTGGGGTTATAATTCACCCCTCCACTTT.